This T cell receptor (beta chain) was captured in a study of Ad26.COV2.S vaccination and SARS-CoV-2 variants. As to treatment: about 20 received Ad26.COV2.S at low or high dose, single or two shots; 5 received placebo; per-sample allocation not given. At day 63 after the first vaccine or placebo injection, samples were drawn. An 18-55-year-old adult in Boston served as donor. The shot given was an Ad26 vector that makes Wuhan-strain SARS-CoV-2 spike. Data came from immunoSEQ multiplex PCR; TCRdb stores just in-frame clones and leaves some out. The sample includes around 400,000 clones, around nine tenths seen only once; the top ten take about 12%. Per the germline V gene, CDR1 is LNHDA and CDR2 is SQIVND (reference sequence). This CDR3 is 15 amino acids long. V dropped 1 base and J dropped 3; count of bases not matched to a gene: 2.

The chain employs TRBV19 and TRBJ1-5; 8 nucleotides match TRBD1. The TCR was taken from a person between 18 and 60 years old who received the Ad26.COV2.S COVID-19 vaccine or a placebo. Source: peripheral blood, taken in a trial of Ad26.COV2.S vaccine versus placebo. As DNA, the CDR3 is TGTGCCAGTAGTATAGGGACAGGGTTCAATCAGCCCCAGCATTTT. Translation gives CASSIGTGFNQPQHF.